The clone carrying this T cell receptor (beta chain) appeared a few times. The germline CDR1 and CDR2 sequences are MNHEY and SVGAGI. The ends lost 6 bases at V and 5 bases at J; junction bases unmatched: 5. This CDR3 contains 13 residues. These data originate in a study of somatic mutations in cytotoxic T cells in rheumatoid arthritis. TCRdb keeps only in-frame clones here, not all; method: immunoSEQ multiplex PCR. This repertoire shows approximately 18,000 clones, roughly 87% found once; its top ten account for roughly 9.8%. The sequenced material came from CD8+ T cells sorted from blood. The clonotype originates from an adult with rheumatoid arthritis. J is TRBJ1-1 and V is TRBV6-5; 8 bases line up with TRBD1. CDR3 nucleotide sequence: TGTGCCAGCAGACAGGACAGGGCGACTGAAGCTTTCTTT. Translated: CASRQDRATEAFF.